Each of the 25 T cell receptor beta chains below was sequenced from the same sample in a study of cytomegalovirus exposure and HLA in healthy donors. Produced via immunoSEQ multiplex PCR; TCRdb's table is partial and in-frame only. The sample gives some 240,000 clones, 80% to 90% of which show up once; about 2% is in the top ten. The source material was PBMCs. The receptors originated from a woman aged 18-29 years in good health and CMV-seropositive.

The chain couples TRBV19 to TRBJ2-1; perhaps TRBD1 as D (6 bases). CDR3 length: 15 amino acids. V was pared by 8 bases and J by 0 bases, with 14 bases between. Germline V lookup: CDR1 LNHDA, CDR2 SQIVND (reference sequence). In nucleotides, the CDR3 is TGTGCCAGTCGCCGAGGGGGAAGCTCCTACAATGAGCAGTTCTTC. It is translated as CASRRGGSSYNEQFF.

The rearrangement joins TRBV9 to TRBJ2-3; TRBD2 is a possible D gene (6 bases). V was pared by 4 bases and J by 1 base, with 13 bases between. CDR1 and CDR2 (germline): SGDLS, YYNGEE. This CDR3 is 15 amino acids long. CDR3 sequence: CASSPRGGGTDTQYF. DNA of the CDR3: TGTGCCAGCAGCCCCCGAGGCGGGGGCACAGATACGCAGTATTTT. Combining the CDR3 with reference TRBV9 and TRBJ2-3 gives the whole variable domain DSGVTQTPKHLITATGQRVTLRCSPRSGDLSVYWYQQSLDQGLQFLIQYYNGEERAKGNILERFSAQQFPDLHSELNLSSLELGDSALYFCASSPRGGGTDTQYFGPGTRLTVL.

Written as DNA, the CDR3 is TGTGCCAGCAGCCCACCCTCTACCAGGGAAGTAGGCTACACCTTC. It codes for CASSPPSTREVGYTF. V usage is TRBV7-9 and J usage is TRBJ1-2; tentative D call: TRBD1 (5 bases). The length of the CDR3 is 15 residues. Germline values: CDR1 SEHNR, CDR2 FQNEAQ (reference sequence). The V end was cut by 5 bases, the J end by 8 bases, with 21 bases between.

The chain joins TRBV2 to TRBJ1-3; D might be TRBD1 (5 bases). From germline, CDR1 is SNHLY and CDR2 FYNNEI. CDR3 length: 12 amino acids. Trimming took off 7 bases at V and 4 bases at J, with 8 bases between the two ends. The CDR3 spells CASKGLGNTIYF. In DNA, the CDR3 is TGTGCCAGCAAGGGGCTAGGAAACACCATATATTTT.

The J gene is TRBJ1-4, the V gene TRBV30; 10 nucleotides line up with TRBD1. Germline assignment: CDR1 GTSNPN and CDR2 SVGIG (reference sequence). This CDR3 has 13 amino acids. Unmatched junction bases numbered 7, after V lost 5 bases and J lost 10 bases. In DNA, the CDR3 is TGTGCCTGGCTAAGGGACAGGGGAGGAAAACTGTTTTTT. This translates into CAWLRDRGGKLFF.

The CDR3 region has the DNA TGTGCCAGCGCACGAGGGCCCTACAATGAGCAGTTCTTC. This gives the protein CASARGPYNEQFF. The chain links TRBV6-5 to TRBJ2-1, with a weak D call TRBD2 (5 bases). CDR3 length equals 13 residues. Germline CDR1 reads MNHEY; CDR2 reads SVGAGI. V lost 8 bases, J lost 2 bases, and 10 bases lay in between.

This chain uses TRBV2 with TRBJ2-3, with D perhaps TRBD1 (6 bases). The V end lost 8 bases, the J end lost 0 bases, and 18 bases lay between the germline ends. Germline CDR1 SNHLY, CDR2 FYNNEI. CDR3 length: 16 amino acids. The CDR3 DNA follows: TGTGCCAGCGCTATCGTGGGGGCCAGAAGCACAGATACGCAGTATTTT. The encoded protein is CASAIVGARSTDTQYF.

The V call is TRBV29-1, the J call TRBJ2-3; TRBD1 is a possible D gene (9 bases). CDR1 and CDR2 (germline): SQVTM, ANQGSEA. This CDR3 has 14 residues. CDR3 nucleotides: TGCACCGCTCGGGGGGGACAGGGCCCAGATACGCAGTATTTT. It specifies CTARGGQGPDTQYF.

The chain joins TRBV12-5 to TRBJ1-1; tentative D call: TRBD1 (6 bases). The germline gives CDR1 LGHNT, CDR2 FRNRAP. V was clipped by 3 bases and J by 1 base, with 15 bases between them. This CDR3 comprises 16 residues. As DNA, the CDR3 is TGTGCTAGTGGTTTTATTCTGAACAGGGCGAACACTGAAGCTTTCTTT. Translation gives CASGFILNRANTEAFF.

V is TRBV21-1 and J is TRBJ2-3; the table assigns TRBD1, which was not confirmed against the DNA. TRBV21-1 is recorded as a pseudogene. CDR3 size: 15 residues. The CDR3, as DNA: TGTGCCAGCAGCAAAGATGACAGGGGCACAGATACGCAGTATTTT. Its protein product is CASSKDDRGTDTQYF.

This chain connects TRBV4-1 to TRBJ1-1; D possibly corresponds to TRBD1 (5 bases). The ends were cut back, 3 bases at V and 1 base at J, with 12 bases in the middle. CDR3 size: 15 residues. CDR1 and CDR2 (germline): MGHRA, YSYEKL. In DNA form, the CDR3 reads TGCGCCAGCAGCCAGGTCGTCGGGGGGAACACTGAAGCTTTCTTT. Protein product: CASSQVVGGNTEAFF.

The J gene is TRBJ2-7, the V gene TRBV28; perhaps TRBD2 as D (5 bases). CDR3 size: 20 residues. Trimming took off 2 bases at V and 6 bases at J, with 32 bases between the two ends. Germline V lookup: CDR1 MDHEN, CDR2 SYDVKM. The CDR3 sequence is CASSLETLRGLFEASPEQYF. Here the CDR3 DNA reads TGTGCCAGCAGTTTAGAGACCCTTCGAGGGCTCTTCGAGGCTTCCCCCGAGCAGTACTTC.

The chain uses TRBV6-1 and TRBJ2-3, with D maybe TRBD2 (6 bases). Germline CDR1 is MNHNS and CDR2 is SASEGT. CDR3 length: 15 residues. V was clipped by 2 bases and J by 0 bases, with 9 bases between them. The CDR3 sequence is CASSEWRVSTDTQYF. CDR3 DNA sequence: TGTGCCAGCAGTGAATGGAGGGTTAGCACAGATACGCAGTATTTT.

This chain connects TRBV27 to TRBJ1-3; 7 nucleotides match TRBD1. CDR1 and CDR2 (germline): MNHEY, SMNVEV (reference sequence). The CDR3 loop spans 19 amino acids. The trim removed 4 bases at V and 0 bases at J, leaving 15 bases unmatched. The CDR3 loop is CASSSLRDRKNYSGNTIYF. The CDR3 nucleotides are TGTGCCAGCAGTTCCCTCCGGGACAGAAAAAATTACTCTGGAAACACCATATATTTT.

The count of this clone is one. The chain employs TRBV19 and TRBJ2-7; the match to TRBD1 covers 10 bases. The V gene's germline CDR1 is LNHDA and CDR2 SQIVND (reference sequence). V shed 5 bases and J 2 bases; nucleotides not matched to a gene: 6. The CDR3 is 15 residues long. The CDR3 here is CASSFSGTGAYEQYF. As DNA, the CDR3 is TGTGCCAGTAGTTTTTCCGGGACAGGGGCCTACGAGCAGTACTTC.

The chain employs TRBV5-1 and TRBJ1-1, with 7 bases identical to TRBD1. J gave up 3 bases and V 4 bases, and 3 bases lay outside the gene matches. The CDR3 spans 13 residues. Germline-derived CDR1 and CDR2 are SGHRS and YFSETQ. CDR3 coding DNA: TGCGCCAGCAGCCCACAGGGGTACACTGAAGCTTTCTTT. It yields the protein CASSPQGYTEAFF.

The J gene is TRBJ2-7, the V gene TRBV7-2, with 7 bases aligning to TRBD2. Germline V CDR1 and CDR2: SGHTA, FQGNSA. The CDR3 covers 13 residues. J lost 7 bases, V lost 5 bases, and 8 bases had no gene match. This CDR3 is CASSPGRGVEQYF. CDR3 coding DNA: TGTGCCAGCAGCCCTGGTCGGGGGGTAGAGCAGTACTTC.

The chain couples TRBV19 to TRBJ1-5; TRBD1 aligns across 7 bases. J gave up 0 bases and V 8 bases, and 4 bases lay outside the gene matches. This CDR3 is 14 amino acids long. Germline CDR1 is LNHDA and CDR2 is SQIVND (reference sequence). CDR3 amino acids: CASERTGSNQPQHF. In nucleotides, the CDR3 is TGTGCCAGTGAAAGGACAGGTAGCAATCAGCCCCAGCATTTT.

The chain is built from TRBV10-1 and TRBJ1-1; D gene uncertain. Germline V gives CDR1 WNHNN, CDR2 SYGVQD (reference sequence). This CDR3 contains 14 residues. The V end lost 10 bases, the J end lost 4 bases, and 19 bases lay between the germline ends. The CDR3 reads CATSPQAVGTEAFF. CDR3 sequence (DNA): TGCGCCACCTCCCCCCAGGCCGTCGGCACTGAAGCTTTCTTT.

Details on this clone: The junction differs from germline at one of its ends, possibly a read error. The chain links TRBV7-7 to TRBJ2-2; D possibly corresponds to TRBD2 (6 bases). Germline V gene lookup returns CDR1 SSHAT and CDR2 FNYEAQ (reference sequence). The CDR3 is made up of 15 amino acids. Here the CDR3 DNA reads TGTGCTAGCAGCTCAGCGGGTCGGGACACCGGGGAGCTGTTTTTT. This translates into CASSSAGRDTGELFF.

The V and J genes are TRBV29-1 and TRBJ2-7; D is possibly TRBD1 (5 bases). Germline V gene lookup returns CDR1 SQVTM and CDR2 ANQGSEA. This CDR3 region has 13 residues. Deletions cut 1 base from V and 4 bases from J, with 11 bases between. The CDR3 nucleotides read TGCAGCGTTGAAGGCAGGGATGAATACGAGCAGTACTTC. It yields the protein CSVEGRDEYEQYF.

The CDR3 here is CASSYLTERGWDEQFF. In DNA, the CDR3 is TGTGCCAGCAGTTACTTAACGGAGCGTGGCTGGGATGAGCAGTTCTTC. V and J are TRBV6-6 and TRBJ2-1, with D uncertain. There are 16 residues in the CDR3. V was cut by 1 base and J by 8 bases, with 18 bases left in between. Germline CDR1 MNHNY, CDR2 SVGAGI (reference sequence).

CDR3 coding DNA: TGCAGTGCATCTAGCAAAGATGAGCAGTTCTTC. Protein: CSASSKDEQFF. The V gene is TRBV20-1, the J gene TRBJ2-1; D possibly corresponds to TRBD2 (5 bases). Germline V CDR1 and CDR2: DFQATT, SNEGSKA (reference sequence). The CDR3 is 11 amino acids. Deletions cut 6 bases from V and 8 bases from J, with 11 bases between.

V and J are TRBV2 and TRBJ2-7, with 13 bases that match TRBD2. The V and J ends lost 8 bases and 5 bases, in that order; junction bases with no gene match: 3. Germline lookup yields CDR1 SNHLY and CDR2 FYNNEI. The CDR3 loop spans 13 amino acids. The CDR3 loop is CASRGTSGNEQYF. Written as DNA, the CDR3 is TGTGCCAGCCGGGGGACTAGCGGGAACGAGCAGTACTTC.

CDR3 sequence (DNA): TGTGCCAGCAGTCGACTAGCGGGCTACGACACCGGGGAGCTGTTTTTT. Protein: CASSRLAGYDTGELFF. The chain links TRBV7-2 to TRBJ2-2; 10 bases match TRBD2. Germline V gene data show CDR1 as SGHTA and CDR2 as FQGNSA. The CDR3 contains 16 residues. After removal of 6 bases from V and 3 bases from J, the junction contained 7 bases not matched to a gene. The full variable domain, in which reference TRBV7-2 and TRBJ2-2 provide the parts outside the CDR3, is GAGVSQSPSNKVTEKGKDVELRCDPISGHTALYWYRQSLGQGLEFLIYFQGNSAPDKSGLPSDRFSAERTGGSVSTLTIQRTQQEDSAVYLCASSRLAGYDTGELFFGEGSRLTVL.